This TCR beta chain was obtained from a study of blood T cell repertoires in COVID-19 (dated by TCRdb to about 2020). In the study overall: Samples from collaborators originated in the United States, Italy and Spain and spanned both the acute and convalescent phases of COVID-19. The material from the prospective study consisted of cDNA or gDNA derived from T cells, B-cell-depleted T cells, or PBMCs. Deeply sampled blood TCRbeta repertoires from subjects exposed to, actively infected with, or recovered from COVID-19 were included in the dataset. The repertoires were released in a freely available public database meant as a resource for research on the immune response to SARS-CoV-2. The samples were drawn from the first 160 participants of the ongoing ImmuneRACE study and from 1,254 subjects provided by 6 global collaborators. The sample metadata nearly always contained a de-identified subject ID, COVID-19 status, age in years and sex. Where available, HLA class I and class II types were obtained from metadata supplied by the sample provider rather than from assay-based typing. Beyond this particular receptor, the publication reports: Clinical and demographic metadata were provided uncurated, with the amount varying by source and participant.

This clone was counted once. Its antigen specificity is not known. No clone much larger than this one lies a single base away; base qualities are absent. From the cysteine through the phenylalanine, the CDR3 covers 14 amino acids. Just the 42-base CDR3 DNA is kept, in frame starting at base 1. V gives up 1 base and J gives up 1 base, and the segment between their germline ends measures 4 bases. Via the germline V gene (reference sequence), CDR1 is LNHDA and CDR2 SQIVND. TCRbeta CDR3 regions were amplified from genomic DNA by means of the immunoSEQ Assay, a bias-controlled multiplex PCR. In the source study's methods: Within the assay, amplification of reference gene primers was used to estimate how many nucleated cells each sample contained. To quantify the absolute abundance of each unique TCRbeta CDR3 rearrangement, sequence reads were collapsed and filtered. For each sample, productive Simpson clonality was calculated as the square root of Simpson's diversity index across productive rearrangements. The immuneACCESS repertoire file appears here via TCRdb, limited to in-frame rearrangements. These files lack a portion of the clones; in checked studies, under half of the deficit traces to unresolved V genes, and the cause of the others is not known. The V and J calls and clone size come from that table; D and trimming were worked out from the DNA. The sample table lists 100,000 to 150,000 clones, roughly three quarters of them with a count of one. The top ten constitute roughly 8.6% of the sample.

The collaborating institutions used their own protocols to collect whole blood in K2EDTA tubes. For TCRbeta analysis, collaborators shipped samples in one of three forms: frozen whole blood, isolated PBMCs, or DNA extracted from either of those sample types. The sample taken for sequencing was peripheral blood. The chain is made from TRBV19 and TRBJ1-4, with the D gene not confidently named. The receptor was isolated from a human donor in a cohort sampled during active COVID-19. The CDR3 protein: CASSIGRTNEKLFF. The nucleotides read TGTGCCAGTAGTATAGGTAGAACTAATGAAAAACTGTTTTTT. This CDR3, with the reference TRBV19 and TRBJ1-4 proteins standing in past its ends, gives the full variable domain DGGITQSPKYLFRKEGQNVTLSCEQNLNHDAMYWYRQDPGQGLRLIYYSQIVNDFQKGDIAEGYSVSREKKESFPLTVTSAQKNPTAFYLCASSIGRTNEKLFFGSGTQLSVL.